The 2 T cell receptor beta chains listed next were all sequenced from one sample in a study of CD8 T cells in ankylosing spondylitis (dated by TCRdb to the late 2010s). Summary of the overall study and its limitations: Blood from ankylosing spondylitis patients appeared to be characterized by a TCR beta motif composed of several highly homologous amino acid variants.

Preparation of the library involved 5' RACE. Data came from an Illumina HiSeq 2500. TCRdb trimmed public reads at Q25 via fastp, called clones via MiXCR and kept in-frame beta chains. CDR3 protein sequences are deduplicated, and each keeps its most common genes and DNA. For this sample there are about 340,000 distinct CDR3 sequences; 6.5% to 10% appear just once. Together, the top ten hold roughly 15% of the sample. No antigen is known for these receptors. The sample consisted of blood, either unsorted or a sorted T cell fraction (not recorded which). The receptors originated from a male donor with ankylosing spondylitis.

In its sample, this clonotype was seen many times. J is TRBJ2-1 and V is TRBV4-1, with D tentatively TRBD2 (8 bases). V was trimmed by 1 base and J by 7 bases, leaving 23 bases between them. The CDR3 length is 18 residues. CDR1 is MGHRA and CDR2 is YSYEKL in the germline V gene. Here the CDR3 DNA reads TGCGCCAGCAGCCAAGGTAGGGGGCGGGAGGCCCCCGGTAATGAGCAGTTCTTC. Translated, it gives CASSQGRGREAPGNEQFF.

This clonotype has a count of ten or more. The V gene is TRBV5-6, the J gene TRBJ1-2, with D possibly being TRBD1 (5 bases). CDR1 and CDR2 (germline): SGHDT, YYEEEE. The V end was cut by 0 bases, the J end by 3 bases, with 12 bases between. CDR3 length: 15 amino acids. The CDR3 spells CASSLAGQFDYGYTF. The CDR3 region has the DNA TGTGCCAGCAGCTTGGCGGGGCAGTTTGACTATGGCTACACCTTC.